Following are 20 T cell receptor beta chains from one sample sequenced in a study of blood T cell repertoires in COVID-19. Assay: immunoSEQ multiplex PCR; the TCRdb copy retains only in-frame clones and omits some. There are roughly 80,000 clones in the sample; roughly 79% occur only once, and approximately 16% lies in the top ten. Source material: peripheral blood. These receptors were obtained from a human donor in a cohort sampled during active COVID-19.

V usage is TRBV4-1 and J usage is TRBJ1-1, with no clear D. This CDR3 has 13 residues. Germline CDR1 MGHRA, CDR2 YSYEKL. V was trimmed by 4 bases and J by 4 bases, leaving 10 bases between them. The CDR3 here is CASSRGASTEAFF. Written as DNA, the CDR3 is TGCGCCAGCAGCCGCGGCGCGTCCACTGAAGCTTTCTTT.

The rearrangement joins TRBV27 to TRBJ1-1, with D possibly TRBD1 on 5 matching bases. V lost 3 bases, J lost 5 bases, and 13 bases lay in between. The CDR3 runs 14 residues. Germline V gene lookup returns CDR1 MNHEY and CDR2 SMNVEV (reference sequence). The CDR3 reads CASSFVPGGTEAFF. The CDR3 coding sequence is TGTGCCAGCAGTTTCGTCCCGGGGGGAACTGAAGCTTTCTTT.

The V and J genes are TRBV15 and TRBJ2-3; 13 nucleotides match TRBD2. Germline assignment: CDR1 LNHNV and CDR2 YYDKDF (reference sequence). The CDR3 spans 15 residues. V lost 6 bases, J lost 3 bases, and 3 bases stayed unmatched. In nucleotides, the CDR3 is TGTGCCACCAGACTAGCGGGGGGGCCGACAGATACGCAGTATTTT. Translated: CATRLAGGPTDTQYF.

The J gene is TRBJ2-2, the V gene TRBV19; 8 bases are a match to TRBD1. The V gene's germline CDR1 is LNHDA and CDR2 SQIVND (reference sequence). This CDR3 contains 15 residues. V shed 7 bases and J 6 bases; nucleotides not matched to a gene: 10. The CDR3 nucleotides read TGTGCCAGTAAACCCGGGCAGGGGGCCGCCGGGGAGCTGTTTTTT. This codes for CASKPGQGAAGELFF.

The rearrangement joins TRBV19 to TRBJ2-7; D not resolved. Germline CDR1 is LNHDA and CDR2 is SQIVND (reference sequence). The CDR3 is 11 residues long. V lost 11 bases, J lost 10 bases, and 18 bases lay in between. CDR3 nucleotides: TGTGCCGCGAATACCCCTGCATCTCAGTACTTC. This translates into CAANTPASQYF.

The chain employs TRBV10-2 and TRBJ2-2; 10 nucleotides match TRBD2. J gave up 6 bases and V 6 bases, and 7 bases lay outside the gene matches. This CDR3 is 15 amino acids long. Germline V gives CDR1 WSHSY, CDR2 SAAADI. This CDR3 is CASRLGLAGAGELFF. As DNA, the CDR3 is TGCGCCAGCAGGCTCGGGCTAGCGGGAGCCGGGGAGCTGTTTTTT.

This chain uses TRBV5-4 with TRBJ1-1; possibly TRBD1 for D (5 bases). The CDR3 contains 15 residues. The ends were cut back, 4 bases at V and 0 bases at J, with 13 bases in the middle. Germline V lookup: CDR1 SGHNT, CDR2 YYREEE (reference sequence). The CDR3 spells CASSTALQVNTEAFF. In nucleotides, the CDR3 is TGTGCCAGCAGCACTGCCTTACAGGTGAACACTGAAGCTTTCTTT.

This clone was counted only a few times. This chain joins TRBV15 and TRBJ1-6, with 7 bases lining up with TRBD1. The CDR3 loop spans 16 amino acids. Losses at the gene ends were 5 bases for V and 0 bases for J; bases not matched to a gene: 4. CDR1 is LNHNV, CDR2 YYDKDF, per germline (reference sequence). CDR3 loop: CATSWDRSSYNSPLHF. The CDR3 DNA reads TGTGCCACCAGCTGGGACAGAAGCTCCTATAATTCACCCCTCCACTTT.

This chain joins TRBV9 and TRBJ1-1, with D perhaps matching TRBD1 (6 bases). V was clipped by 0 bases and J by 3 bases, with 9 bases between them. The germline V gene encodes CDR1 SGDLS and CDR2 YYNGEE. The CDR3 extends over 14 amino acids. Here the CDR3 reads CASSVGQGYTEAFF. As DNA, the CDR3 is TGTGCCAGCAGCGTAGGGCAGGGGTACACTGAAGCTTTCTTT. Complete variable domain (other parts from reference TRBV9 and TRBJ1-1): DSGVTQTPKHLITATGQRVTLRCSPRSGDLSVYWYQQSLDQGLQFLIQYYNGEERAKGNILERFSAQQFPDLHSELNLSSLELGDSALYFCASSVGQGYTEAFFGQGTRLTVV.

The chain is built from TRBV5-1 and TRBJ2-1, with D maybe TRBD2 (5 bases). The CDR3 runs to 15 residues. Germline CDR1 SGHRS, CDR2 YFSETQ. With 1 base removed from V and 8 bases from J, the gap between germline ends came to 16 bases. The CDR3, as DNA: TGCGCCAGCAGCTTGTTGGCCTCCTTGAGGGATGAGCAGTTCTTC. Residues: CASSLLASLRDEQFF.

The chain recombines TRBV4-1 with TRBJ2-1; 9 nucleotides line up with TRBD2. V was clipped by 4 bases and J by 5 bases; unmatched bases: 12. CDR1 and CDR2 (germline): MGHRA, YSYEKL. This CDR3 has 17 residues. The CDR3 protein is CASSLLHGGGGNNEQFF. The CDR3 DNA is TGCGCCAGCAGCCTCCTACACGGCGGGGGGGGGAACAATGAGCAGTTCTTC.

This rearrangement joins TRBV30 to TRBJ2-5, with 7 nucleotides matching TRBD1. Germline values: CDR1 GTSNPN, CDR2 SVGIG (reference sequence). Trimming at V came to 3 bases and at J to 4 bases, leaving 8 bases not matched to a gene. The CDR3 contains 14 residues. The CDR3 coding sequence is TGTGCCTGGAGCGCCGACCGACAGGGAGAGACCCAGTACTTC. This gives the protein CAWSADRQGETQYF. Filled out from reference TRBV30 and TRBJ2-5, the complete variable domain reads SQTIHQWPATLVQPVGSPLSLECTVEGTSNPNLYWYRQAAGRGLQLLFYSVGIGQISSEVPQNLSASRPQDRQFILSSKKLLLSDSGFYLCAWSADRQGETQYFGPGTRLLVL.

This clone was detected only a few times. The CDR3 reads CASSEGTSGTDTQYF. CDR3 sequence (DNA): TGTGCCAGCAGTGAGGGCACTAGCGGTACAGATACGCAGTATTTT. The chain recombines TRBV6-4 with TRBJ2-3; 8 nucleotides match TRBD2. The CDR3 contains 15 residues. With V trimmed by 3 bases and J by 3 bases, 5 bases remained unmatched. CDR1 is MRHNA, CDR2 SNTAGT, per germline.

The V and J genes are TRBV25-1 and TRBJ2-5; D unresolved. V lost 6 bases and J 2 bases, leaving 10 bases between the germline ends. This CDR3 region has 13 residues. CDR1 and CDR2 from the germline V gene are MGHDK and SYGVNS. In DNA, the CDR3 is TGTGCCAGCAGGAGGAGCGTACAAGAGACCCAGTACTTC. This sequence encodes CASRRSVQETQYF.

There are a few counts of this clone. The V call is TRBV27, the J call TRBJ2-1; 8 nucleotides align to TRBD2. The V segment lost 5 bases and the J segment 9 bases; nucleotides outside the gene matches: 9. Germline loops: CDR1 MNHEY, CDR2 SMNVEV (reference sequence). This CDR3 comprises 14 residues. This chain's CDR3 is CASSTSGLVGEQFF. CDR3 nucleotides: TGTGCCAGCAGTACCTCGGGACTAGTTGGTGAGCAGTTCTTC.

The CDR3 DNA is TGTGCCAGCAGTTTAGGTCGAGCCGGGGAGCTGTTTTTT. As protein: CASSLGRAGELFF. The gene calls are TRBV12-3 or TRBV12-4 and TRBJ2-2; no firm D call. V lost 1 base to trimming and J lost 6 bases, with 6 bases between them. This CDR3 is built from 13 residues.

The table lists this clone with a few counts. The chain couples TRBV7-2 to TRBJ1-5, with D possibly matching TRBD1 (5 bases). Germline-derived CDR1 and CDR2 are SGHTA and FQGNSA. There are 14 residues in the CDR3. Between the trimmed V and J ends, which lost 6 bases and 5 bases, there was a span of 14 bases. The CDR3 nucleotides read TGTGCCAGCAGACCAGCGGGGCCCCATCAGCCCCAGCATTTT. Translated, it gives CASRPAGPHQPQHF. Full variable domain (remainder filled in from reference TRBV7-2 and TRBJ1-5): GAGVSQSPSNKVTEKGKDVELRCDPISGHTALYWYRQSLGQGLEFLIYFQGNSAPDKSGLPSDRFSAERTGGSVSTLTIQRTQQEDSAVYLCASRPAGPHQPQHFGDGTRLSIL.

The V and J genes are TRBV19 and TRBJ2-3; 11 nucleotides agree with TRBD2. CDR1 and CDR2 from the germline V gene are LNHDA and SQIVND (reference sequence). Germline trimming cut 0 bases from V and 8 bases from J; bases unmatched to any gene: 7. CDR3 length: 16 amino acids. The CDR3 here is CASSIDVLAGAGTQYF. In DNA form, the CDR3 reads TGTGCCAGTAGTATAGACGTACTAGCGGGAGCTGGTACGCAGTATTTT.

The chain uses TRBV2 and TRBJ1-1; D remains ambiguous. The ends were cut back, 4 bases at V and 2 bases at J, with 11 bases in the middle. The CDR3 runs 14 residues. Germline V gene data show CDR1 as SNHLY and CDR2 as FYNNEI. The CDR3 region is CASSVRMTNTEAFF. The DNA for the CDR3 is TGTGCCAGCAGTGTAAGAATGACTAACACTGAAGCTTTCTTT.

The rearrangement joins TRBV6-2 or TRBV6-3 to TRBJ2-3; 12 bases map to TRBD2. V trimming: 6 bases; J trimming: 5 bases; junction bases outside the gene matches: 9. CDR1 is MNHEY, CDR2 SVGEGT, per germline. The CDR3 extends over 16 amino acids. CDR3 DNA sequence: TGTGCCAGCAGCCCTACTCGGGGACTAGCGGGAGATACGCAGTATTTT. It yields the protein CASSPTRGLAGDTQYF.